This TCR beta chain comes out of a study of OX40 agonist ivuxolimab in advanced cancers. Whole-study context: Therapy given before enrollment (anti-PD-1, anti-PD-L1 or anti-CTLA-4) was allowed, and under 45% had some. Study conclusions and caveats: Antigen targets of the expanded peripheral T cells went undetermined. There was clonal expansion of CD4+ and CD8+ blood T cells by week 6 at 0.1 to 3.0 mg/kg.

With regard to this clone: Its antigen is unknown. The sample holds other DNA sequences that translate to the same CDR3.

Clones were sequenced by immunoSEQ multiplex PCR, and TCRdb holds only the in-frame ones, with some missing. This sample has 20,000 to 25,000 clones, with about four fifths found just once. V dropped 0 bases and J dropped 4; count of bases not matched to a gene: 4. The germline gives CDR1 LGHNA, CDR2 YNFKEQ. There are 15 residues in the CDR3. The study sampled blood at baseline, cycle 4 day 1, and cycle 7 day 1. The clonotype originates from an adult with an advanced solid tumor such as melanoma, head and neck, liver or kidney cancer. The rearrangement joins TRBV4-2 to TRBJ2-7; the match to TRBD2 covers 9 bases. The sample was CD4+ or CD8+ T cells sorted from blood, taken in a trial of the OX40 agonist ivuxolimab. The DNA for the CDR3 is TGTGCCAGCAGCCAAGATAGAACTAGCGGGTACGAGCAGTACTTC. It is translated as CASSQDRTSGYEQYF.